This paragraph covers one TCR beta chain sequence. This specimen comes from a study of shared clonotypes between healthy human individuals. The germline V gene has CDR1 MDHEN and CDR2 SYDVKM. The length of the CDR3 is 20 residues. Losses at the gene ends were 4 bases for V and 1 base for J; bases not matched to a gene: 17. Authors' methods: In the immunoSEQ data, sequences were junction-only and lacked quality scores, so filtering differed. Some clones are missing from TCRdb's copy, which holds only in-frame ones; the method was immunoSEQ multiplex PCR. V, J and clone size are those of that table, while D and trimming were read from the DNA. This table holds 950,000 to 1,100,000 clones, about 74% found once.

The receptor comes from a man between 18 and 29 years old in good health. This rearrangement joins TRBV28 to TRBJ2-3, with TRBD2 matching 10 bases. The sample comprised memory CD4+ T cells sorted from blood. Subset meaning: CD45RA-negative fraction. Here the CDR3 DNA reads TGTGCCAGCAGTTCAATAAAGACAGGTAGGCTAGCGGGGGGCACAGATACGCAGTATTTT. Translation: CASSSIKTGRLAGGTDTQYF. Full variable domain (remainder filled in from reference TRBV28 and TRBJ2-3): DVKVTQSSRYLVKRTGEKVFLECVQDMDHENMFWYRQDPGLGLRLIYFSYDVKMKEKGDIPEGYSVSREKKERFSLILESASTNQTSMYLCASSSIKTGRLAGGTDTQYFGPGTRLTVL.